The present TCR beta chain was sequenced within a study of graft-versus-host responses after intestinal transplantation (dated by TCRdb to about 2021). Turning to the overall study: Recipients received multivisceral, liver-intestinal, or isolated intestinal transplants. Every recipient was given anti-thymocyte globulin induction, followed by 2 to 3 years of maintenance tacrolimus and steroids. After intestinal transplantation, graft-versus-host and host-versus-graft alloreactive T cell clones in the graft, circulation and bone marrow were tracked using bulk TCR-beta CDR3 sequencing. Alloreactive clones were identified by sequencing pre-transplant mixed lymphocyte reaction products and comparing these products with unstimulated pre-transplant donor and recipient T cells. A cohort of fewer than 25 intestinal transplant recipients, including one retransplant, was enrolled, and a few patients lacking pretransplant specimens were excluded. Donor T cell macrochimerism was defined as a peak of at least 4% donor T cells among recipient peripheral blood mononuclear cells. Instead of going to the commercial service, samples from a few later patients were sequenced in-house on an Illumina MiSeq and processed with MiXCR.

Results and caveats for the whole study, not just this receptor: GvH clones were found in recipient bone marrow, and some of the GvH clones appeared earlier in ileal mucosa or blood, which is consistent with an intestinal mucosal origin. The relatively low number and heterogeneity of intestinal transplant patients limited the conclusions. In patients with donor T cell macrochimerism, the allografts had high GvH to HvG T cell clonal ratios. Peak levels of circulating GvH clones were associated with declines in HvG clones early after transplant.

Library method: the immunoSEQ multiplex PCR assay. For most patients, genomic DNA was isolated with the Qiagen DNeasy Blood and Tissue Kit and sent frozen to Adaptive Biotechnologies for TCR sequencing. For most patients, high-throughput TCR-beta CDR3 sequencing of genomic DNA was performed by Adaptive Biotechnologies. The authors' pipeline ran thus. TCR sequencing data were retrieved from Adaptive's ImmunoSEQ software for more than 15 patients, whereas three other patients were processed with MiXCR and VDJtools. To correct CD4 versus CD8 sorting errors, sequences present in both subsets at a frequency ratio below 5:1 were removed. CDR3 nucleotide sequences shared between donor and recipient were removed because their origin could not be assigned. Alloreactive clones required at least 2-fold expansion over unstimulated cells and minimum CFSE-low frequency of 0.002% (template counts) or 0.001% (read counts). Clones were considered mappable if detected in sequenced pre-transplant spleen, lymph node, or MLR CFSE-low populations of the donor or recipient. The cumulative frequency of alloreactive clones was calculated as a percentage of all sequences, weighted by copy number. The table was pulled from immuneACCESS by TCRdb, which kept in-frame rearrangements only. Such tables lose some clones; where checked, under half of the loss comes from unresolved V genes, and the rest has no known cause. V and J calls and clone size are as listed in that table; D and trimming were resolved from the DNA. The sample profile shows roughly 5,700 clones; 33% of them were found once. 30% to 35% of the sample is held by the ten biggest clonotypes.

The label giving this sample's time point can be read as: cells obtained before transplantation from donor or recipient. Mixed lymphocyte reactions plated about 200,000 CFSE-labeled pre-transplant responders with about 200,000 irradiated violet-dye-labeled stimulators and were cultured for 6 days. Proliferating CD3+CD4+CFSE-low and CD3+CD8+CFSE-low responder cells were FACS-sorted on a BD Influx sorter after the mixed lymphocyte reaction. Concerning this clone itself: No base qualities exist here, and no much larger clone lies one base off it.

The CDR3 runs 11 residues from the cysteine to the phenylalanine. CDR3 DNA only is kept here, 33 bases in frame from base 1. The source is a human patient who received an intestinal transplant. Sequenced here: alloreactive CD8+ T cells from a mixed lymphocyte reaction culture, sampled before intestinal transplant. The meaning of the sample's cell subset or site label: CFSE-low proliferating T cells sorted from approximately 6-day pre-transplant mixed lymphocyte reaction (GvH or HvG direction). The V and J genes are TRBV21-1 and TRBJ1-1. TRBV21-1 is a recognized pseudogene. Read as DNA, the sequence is TGTGCCACCTTAGAGAACACTGAAGCTTTCTTT. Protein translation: CATLENTEAFF.